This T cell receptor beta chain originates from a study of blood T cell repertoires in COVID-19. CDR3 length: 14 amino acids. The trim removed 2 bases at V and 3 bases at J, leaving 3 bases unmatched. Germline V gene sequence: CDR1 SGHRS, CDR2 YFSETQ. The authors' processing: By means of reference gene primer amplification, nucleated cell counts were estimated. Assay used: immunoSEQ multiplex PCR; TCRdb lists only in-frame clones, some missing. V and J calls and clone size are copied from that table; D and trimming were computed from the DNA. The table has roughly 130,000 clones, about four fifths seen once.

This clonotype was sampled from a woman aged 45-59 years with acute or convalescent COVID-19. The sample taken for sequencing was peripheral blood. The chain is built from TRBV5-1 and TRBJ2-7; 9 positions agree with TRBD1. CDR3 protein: CASSLQGADYEQYF. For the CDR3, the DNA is TGCGCCAGCAGCTTACAGGGGGCGGACTACGAGCAGTACTTC. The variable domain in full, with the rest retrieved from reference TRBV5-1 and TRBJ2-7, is KAGVTQTPRYLIKTRGQQVTLSCSPISGHRSVSWYQQTPGQGLQFLFEYFSETQRNKGNFPGRFSGRQFSNSRSEMNVSTLELGDSALYLCASSLQGADYEQYFGPGTRLTVT.